These 23 T cell receptor beta chains were all obtained from the same sample, sequenced in a study of cytomegalovirus exposure and HLA in healthy donors. The PCR had 60 Vbeta and 13 Jbeta primers. Clones were read by immunoSEQ multiplex PCR, and TCRdb kept only the in-frame ones, dropping some. The profile shows 150,000 or so clones, around 81% of them singletons. Sequenced material: PBMCs. The receptors were sampled from a woman aged 40 to 50 in good health and CMV-seropositive.

The gene calls are TRBV10-1 and TRBJ1-2, with 7 bases identical to TRBD1. The trim removed 3 bases at V and 4 bases at J, leaving 2 bases unmatched. Germline values: CDR1 WNHNN, CDR2 SYGVQD (reference sequence). The CDR3 consists of 13 residues. The CDR3 protein is CASSDNRGYGYTF. The CDR3 DNA reads TGCGCCAGCAGTGATAACAGGGGCTATGGCTACACCTTC.

The J gene is TRBJ2-7, the V gene TRBV6-1; 9 bases match TRBD2. From germline, CDR1 is MNHNS and CDR2 SASEGT. CDR3 length: 16 amino acids. V lost 1 base and J lost 3; bases outside the gene matches: 7. CDR3 loop: CASSEGESGGNYEQYF. The CDR3, as DNA: TGTGCCAGCAGTGAAGGGGAGAGCGGGGGGAACTACGAGCAGTACTTC.

The sample holds a few counts of this clone. J is TRBJ1-1 and V is TRBV10-1, with no clear D. CDR1 is WNHNN and CDR2 is SYGVQD in the germline V gene (reference sequence). This CDR3 spans 14 amino acids. The germline V and J ends were trimmed by 2 bases and 1 base, with 8 bases remaining between them. The CDR3 sequence: CASSELRGNTEAFF. The CDR3 DNA reads as TGCGCCAGCAGTGAGCTACGGGGGAACACTGAAGCTTTCTTT.

The rearrangement joins TRBV15 to TRBJ2-1; 7 bases are shared with TRBD2. This CDR3 is built from 17 residues. The germline V gene has CDR1 LNHNV and CDR2 YYDKDF (reference sequence). With V trimmed by 0 bases and J by 7 bases, 12 bases remained unmatched. CDR3 sequence reads: CATSRDLPGLVGNEQFF. CDR3 bases: TGTGCCACCAGCAGAGACCTACCCGGACTAGTGGGTAATGAGCAGTTCTTC.

The CDR3 DNA follows: TGTGCCAGCAGCCTCGGTGGGGGGAAAGACTATGGCTACACCTTC. It translates to CASSLGGGKDYGYTF. The J gene is TRBJ1-2, the V gene TRBV28, with D possibly TRBD1 on 5 matching bases. This CDR3 has 15 amino acids. The germline CDR1 and CDR2 sequences are MDHEN and SYDVKM. Trimming removed 6 bases from V and 3 bases from J, with 17 bases in between.

The chain carries TRBV5-4 and TRBJ2-7, with 8 bases identical to TRBD2. CDR1 and CDR2 (germline): SGHNT, YYREEE (reference sequence). V shed 3 bases, J shed 7 bases, and the junction held 9 bases outside the gene matches. CDR3 length: 14 residues. The CDR3 reads CASSSTSEGLEQYF. The CDR3 region has the DNA TGTGCCAGCAGCTCGACTAGCGAGGGTCTAGAGCAGTACTTC.

This clone was seen a single time. The chain links TRBV7-8 to TRBJ1-1; D may be TRBD1 (5 bases). The CDR3 runs 11 residues. Germline-derived CDR1 and CDR2 are SGHVS and FQNEAQ. V gave up 6 bases and J gave up 6 bases, with 8 bases separating them. The CDR3: CASSTGAEAFF. Written as DNA, the CDR3 is TGTGCCAGCAGTACAGGCGCTGAAGCTTTCTTT.

In its sample, this clone was seen a few times. The chain is built from TRBV16 and TRBJ1-3, with D tentatively TRBD1 (5 bases). Germline loops: CDR1 KGHSY, CDR2 FQNENV. The germline V and J ends were trimmed by 4 bases and 4 bases, with 11 bases remaining between them. The CDR3 is 14 residues long. This chain's CDR3 is CASSLPGSGNTIYF. The CDR3, as DNA: TGTGCCAGCAGCCTCCCAGGGTCGGGAAACACCATATATTTT. Using reference TRBV16 and TRBJ1-3 for the parts outside the CDR3, the full variable domain is GEEVAQTPKHLVRGEGQKAKLYCAPIKGHSYVFWYQQVLKNEFKFLISFQNENVFDETGMPKERFSAKCLPNSPCSLEIQATKLEDSAVYFCASSLPGSGNTIYFGEGSWLTVV.

This sequence joins TRBV7-6 and TRBJ2-1; 13 bases are a match to TRBD2. CDR1 is SGHVS, CDR2 FNYEAQ, per germline. The CDR3 is 16 amino acids. The J segment lost 4 bases and the V segment lost 5 bases, leaving 5 bases of the junction unmatched. The CDR3 loop reads CASSRTSGSGYNEQFF. Written as DNA, the CDR3 is TGTGCCAGCAGCCGGACTAGCGGGAGTGGTTACAATGAGCAGTTCTTC.

This clone was picked up a small number of times. The chain links TRBV7-5 to TRBJ2-7; whether TRBD2, the table's D call, matches the DNA was not checked. TRBV7-5 is a pseudogene. This CDR3 is built from 17 residues. The chain's CDR3 is CVRRLGGLAGNIYEQYF. CDR3 DNA: TGTGTCAGAAGATTAGGGGGACTAGCGGGAAATATCTACGAGCAGTACTTC.

The chain couples TRBV11-3 to TRBJ2-7; D perhaps matches TRBD2 (6 bases). The CDR3 runs 18 residues. Germline values: CDR1 SGHNT, CDR2 YENEEA. V was trimmed by 1 base and J by 4 bases, leaving 23 bases between them. The CDR3, as DNA: TGTGCCAGCAGCTTAGGGGGGGAGACGGGAGTAAGGGTTTACGAGCAGTACTTC. Protein: CASSLGGETGVRVYEQYF.

This clone has just one count. This chain connects TRBV20-1 to TRBJ1-2; 7 nucleotides match TRBD1. The germline V gene has CDR1 DFQATT and CDR2 SNEGSKA (reference sequence). This CDR3 has 11 amino acids. The junction had 2 bases not matched to a gene; V was cut back by 5 bases and J by 5 bases. CDR3 in amino acids: CSAWTGYGYTF. The CDR3 DNA is TGCAGTGCTTGGACAGGATATGGCTACACCTTC.

V gene TRBV28 combines with J gene TRBJ1-2; possible D gene TRBD1, 5 bases. This CDR3 comprises 14 residues. Trimming took 8 bases from V and 4 from J, leaving 17 bases between them. From germline, CDR1 is MDHEN and CDR2 SYDVKM. The CDR3 nucleotides read TGTGCCAGCCTGGACCCCCAGGGAATCTATGGCTACACCTTC. Its translation is CASLDPQGIYGYTF.

This clone has more than one count but fewer than ten. The CDR3 DNA reads as TGTGCCAGCAGTTTATGGGGGGGAAGGCCCCAGCATTTT. This translates into CASSLWGGRPQHF. The chain carries TRBV27 and TRBJ1-5, with D maybe TRBD1 (5 bases). Trimming took 1 base from V and 9 from J, leaving 10 bases between them. The CDR3 covers 13 residues. CDR1 and CDR2 (germline): MNHEY, SMNVEV (reference sequence).

The chain joins TRBV29-1 to TRBJ2-1, with D perhaps TRBD2 (6 bases). Germline V CDR1 and CDR2: SQVTM, ANQGSEA. V was trimmed by 7 bases and J by 9 bases, leaving 22 bases between them. The CDR3 runs 14 residues. The CDR3 region has the DNA TGCAGCGCGAGGGGCTTGTGGGCGGGGAGTGAGCAGTTCTTC. As protein: CSARGLWAGSEQFF.

The chain has TRBV6-1 and TRBJ1-3; D is possibly TRBD1 (5 bases). CDR3 length equals 15 residues. Germline loops: CDR1 MNHNS, CDR2 SASEGT. V lost 5 bases and J 1 base, leaving 12 bases between the germline ends. CDR3 in amino acids: CASSWTDKSGNTIYF. In DNA, the CDR3 is TGTGCCAGCAGTTGGACGGACAAATCTGGAAACACCATATATTTT.

This clone turned up a few times. This rearrangement joins TRBV11-3 to TRBJ1-1, with no clear D. With 1 base removed from V and 1 base from J, the gap between germline ends came to 4 bases. The V gene's germline CDR1 is SGHNT and CDR2 YENEEA. This CDR3 contains 13 residues. CDR3 nucleotides: TGTGCCAGCAGCTTAGGGAGGAACACTGAAGCTTTCTTT. Translation gives CASSLGRNTEAFF.

The rearrangement joins TRBV15 to TRBJ2-1; TRBD1 is a possible D gene (6 bases). The V end lost 3 bases, the J end lost 0 bases, and 15 bases lay between the germline ends. Germline V gene sequence: CDR1 LNHNV, CDR2 YYDKDF (reference sequence). The CDR3 covers 17 residues. The CDR3 coding sequence is TGTGCCACCAGCAGGGAGAGGACAGTAAGCTCCTACAATGAGCAGTTCTTC. It encodes CATSRERTVSSYNEQFF.

The chain links TRBV13 to TRBJ1-2; tentatively, D is TRBD1 (5 bases). The CDR3 runs to 12 residues. Germline V gene data show CDR1 as PRHDT and CDR2 as FYEKMQ (reference sequence). V lost 4 bases and J 8 bases, leaving 11 bases between the germline ends. CDR3 nucleotides: TGTGCCAGCAGCTCCAGGAGGGGAGGCTACACCTTC. Protein sequence: CASSSRRGGYTF.

V is TRBV6-6 and J is TRBJ2-2; tentatively, D is TRBD1 (7 bases). CDR1 is MNHNY, CDR2 SVGAGI, per germline (reference sequence). The V end was cut by 5 bases, the J end by 2 bases, with 12 bases between. CDR3 size: 15 residues. The CDR3 DNA reads TGTGCCAGCAGTCGGGGGACAGCCAACACCGGGGAGCTGTTTTTT. Amino acids: CASSRGTANTGELFF.

V usage is TRBV5-6 and J usage is TRBJ1-5; D is undetermined. Per germline, CDR1 SGHDT and CDR2 YYEEEE. V was shortened by 1 base and J by 4 bases, with 9 bases between the two germline ends. This CDR3 is 14 amino acids long. The CDR3 DNA reads as TGTGCCAGCAGCTTGAGAACGGTTAATCAGCCCCAGCATTTT. As protein: CASSLRTVNQPQHF.

V and J are TRBV5-1 and TRBJ2-1; no clear D gene. Germline CDR1 reads SGHRS; CDR2 reads YFSETQ. V dropped 0 bases and J dropped 3 bases, with 16 bases sitting between them. CDR3 length: 17 residues. For the CDR3, the DNA is TGCGCCAGCAGCTTGGATGGCTCTGGCGGCCTCTACAATGAGCAGTTCTTC. Amino acids: CASSLDGSGGLYNEQFF.

This clone showed up just a few times. The CDR3 here is CASSNLAGPSVEQYF. CDR3 DNA: TGTGCCAGCAGTAATCTAGCGGGACCTTCCGTCGAGCAGTACTTC. The genes are TRBV6-1 and TRBJ2-7; 9 positions agree with TRBD2. The length of the CDR3 is 15 residues. V lost 5 bases and J lost 6; bases outside the gene matches: 11. Germline V gene data show CDR1 as MNHNS and CDR2 as SASEGT.